This T cell receptor beta chain was sequenced during a study of technical replicates of blood from a few donors. Sequencing used immunoSEQ multiplex PCR; TCRdb keeps in-frame clones, though not all of them. The top ten hold under 6.5% of the sample, which has tens of thousands of clones, roughly 86% seen once. Trimming removed 0 bases at V and 3 bases at J, with 9 bases between. The CDR3 is made up of 15 amino acids. Germline CDR1 LGHNA, CDR2 YNFKEQ. This clone was seen a single time. The J gene is TRBJ2-1, the V gene TRBV4-2; possible D gene TRBD1, 5 bases. The sample taken for sequencing was PBMCs. The TCR comes from a human donor in good health. Some clones in this sample may be carry-over from other donors' samples. CDR3: CASSQDFDSYNEQFF. The CDR3 coding sequence is TGTGCCAGCAGCCAAGATTTTGACAGCTACAATGAGCAGTTCTTC.